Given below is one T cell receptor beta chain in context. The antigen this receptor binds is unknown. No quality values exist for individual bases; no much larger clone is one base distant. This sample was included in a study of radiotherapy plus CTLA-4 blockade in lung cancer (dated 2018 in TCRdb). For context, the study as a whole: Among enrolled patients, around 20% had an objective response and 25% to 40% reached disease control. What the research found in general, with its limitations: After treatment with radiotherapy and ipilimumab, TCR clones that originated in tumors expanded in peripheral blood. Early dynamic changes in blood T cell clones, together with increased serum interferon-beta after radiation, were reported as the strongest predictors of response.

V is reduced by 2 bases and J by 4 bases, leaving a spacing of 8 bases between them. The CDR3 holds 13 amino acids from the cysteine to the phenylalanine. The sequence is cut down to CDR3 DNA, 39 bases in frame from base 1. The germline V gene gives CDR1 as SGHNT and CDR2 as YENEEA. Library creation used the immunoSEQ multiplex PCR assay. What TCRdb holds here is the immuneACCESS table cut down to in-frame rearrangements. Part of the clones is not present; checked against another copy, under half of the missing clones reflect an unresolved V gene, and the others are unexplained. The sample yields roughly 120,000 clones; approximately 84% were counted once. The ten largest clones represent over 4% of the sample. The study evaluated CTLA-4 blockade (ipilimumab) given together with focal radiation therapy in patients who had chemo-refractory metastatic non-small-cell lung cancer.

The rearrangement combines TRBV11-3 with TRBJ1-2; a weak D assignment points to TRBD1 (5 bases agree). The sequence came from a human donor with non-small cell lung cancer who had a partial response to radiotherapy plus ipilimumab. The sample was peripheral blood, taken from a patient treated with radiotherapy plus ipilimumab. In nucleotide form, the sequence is TGTGCCAGCAGCTTAAGCCAGGGCTATGGCTACACCTTC. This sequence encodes CASSLSQGYGYTF.